The clone carrying this T cell receptor (beta chain) was observed a handful of times. What it recognizes is unknown. Extraction yielded at least 6 micrograms of total RNA per sample. This sample was included in a study of blood T cells in healthy people across ages. Whole-study findings and limits: Among T cells, TCR beta diversity per million cells dropped roughly linearly as age rose. PBMC samples, being unsorted, prevented any conclusive comparison of naive and antigen-experienced cells. Changes in expanded clonotypes were possibly confounded, as the CMV status of donors was unknown.

CDR1 SSHAT and CDR2 FNYEAQ come from the germline V gene (reference sequence). This CDR3 is 13 amino acids long. V lost 6 bases and J 5 bases, leaving 11 bases between the germline ends. A J-beta primer mix and a sample-barcoded 5' primer were used in a second PCR of roughly 7 to 12 cycles. TCRdb ran MiXCR on the 5' RACE reads and lists one entry per CDR3 protein. This table has 650,000 to 1,000,000 distinct CDR3 sequences, more than 35% appearing once. What was sequenced was blood. The chain is built from TRBV7-7 and TRBJ2-1; D is unclear. This TCR derives from a man older than 75 in good health. CDR3 loop: CASSVDRNNEQFF. CDR3 DNA sequence: TGTGCCAGCAGTGTGGACCGAAACAATGAGCAGTTCTTC.